These 18 T cell receptor beta chains were sequenced from one sample in a study of OX40 agonist ivuxolimab in advanced cancers. Method: immunoSEQ multiplex PCR; TCRdb's copy keeps in-frame clones and lacks some. The sample lists under 75,000 clones; around 84% were seen once. Source: CD4+ or CD8+ T cells sorted from blood, taken in a trial of the OX40 agonist ivuxolimab. The receptors shown here come from an adult with an advanced solid tumor such as melanoma, head and neck, liver or kidney cancer.

This chain connects TRBV7-9 to TRBJ1-6, with TRBD1 matching over 10 bases. The CDR3 runs to 16 residues. Losses at the gene ends were 5 bases for V and 2 bases for J; bases not matched to a gene: 3. Germline-derived CDR1 and CDR2 are SEHNR and FQNEAQ (reference sequence). CDR3 in DNA: TGTGCCAGCAGCGCGGGACAGGGGACCTATAATTCACCCCTCCACTTT. Translating it yields CASSAGQGTYNSPLHF.

The chain couples TRBV18 to TRBJ2-3, with 9 bases aligning to TRBD1. The CDR3 is made up of 16 amino acids. Trimming at V came to 5 bases and at J to 0 bases, leaving 6 bases not matched to a gene. From germline, CDR1 is KGHSH and CDR2 LQKENI. The CDR3 reads CASSTTGGVSTDTQYF. Here the CDR3 DNA reads TGTGCCAGCTCAACAACAGGGGGCGTGAGCACAGATACGCAGTATTTT.

The genes are TRBV7-6 and TRBJ2-1; TRBD2 agrees at 7 bases. The CDR3 loop spans 13 amino acids. With 0 bases clipped from V and 9 bases from J, the junction kept 2 bases outside the gene matches. In germline, CDR1 is SGHVS, CDR2 FNYEAQ. As DNA, the CDR3 is TGTGCCAGCAGCTTAGCGGGCGGGGGTGAGCAGTTCTTC. This gives the protein CASSLAGGGEQFF.

V and J are TRBV10-3 and TRBJ2-1; 9 bases match TRBD1. The germline gives CDR1 ENHRY, CDR2 SYGVKD. The CDR3 spans 14 residues. With V trimmed by 7 bases and J by 9 bases, 10 bases remained unmatched. The CDR3 DNA reads as TGTGCCATCACCTCATCACAGGGGGCAAGTGAGCAGTTCTTC. Residues: CAITSSQGASEQFF.

The V gene is TRBV5-1, the J gene TRBJ1-2; TRBD1 matches 10 bases. J was trimmed by 8 bases and V by 0 bases; bases with no gene match: 10. The CDR3 consists of 16 residues. In germline, CDR1 is SGHRS, CDR2 YFSETQ. Written as DNA, the CDR3 is TGCGCCAGCAGCTTGGGACCGACAGGGGGCGCAGGAGGCTACACCTTC. It yields the protein CASSLGPTGGAGGYTF.

V is TRBV27 and J is TRBJ1-5; tentatively, D is TRBD1 (6 bases). The CDR3 is made up of 15 amino acids. The ends were cut back, 4 bases at V and 5 bases at J, with 15 bases in the middle. Germline assignment: CDR1 MNHEY and CDR2 SMNVEV (reference sequence). The CDR3 sequence: CASSWGRGGDQPQHF. The CDR3 region has the DNA TGTGCCAGCAGTTGGGGGCGGGGCGGCGATCAGCCCCAGCATTTT.

V and J are TRBV7-9 and TRBJ2-7; TRBD2 matches at 9 bases. The CDR3 spans 14 residues. CDR1 and CDR2 from the germline V gene are SEHNR and FQNEAQ (reference sequence). V lost 7 bases and J lost 7; bases outside the gene matches: 11. CDR3 protein: CASILSGSEMEQYF. The CDR3 coding sequence is TGTGCCAGCATCCTTAGCGGGAGTGAGATGGAGCAGTACTTC. Full variable domain (missing parts from reference TRBV7-9 and TRBJ2-7): DTGVSQNPRHKITKRGQNVTFRCDPISEHNRLYWYRQTLGQGPEFLTYFQNEAQLEKSRLLSDRFSAERPKGSFSTLEIQRTEQGDSAMYLCASILSGSEMEQYFGPGTRLTVT.

As to this clone: The junction departs from the called germline gene at one end, perhaps through a read error. The CDR3 spells CASSRQRGRTGELFF. The CDR3, as DNA: TGTGCTAGCAGCAGACAACGGGGGCGAACCGGGGAGCTGTTTTTT. The rearrangement links TRBV7-7 to TRBJ2-2; D may match TRBD1 or TRBD2 (6 bases each). Per the germline V gene, CDR1 is SSHAT and CDR2 is FNYEAQ (reference sequence). CDR3 length: 15 residues. Full variable domain (missing parts from reference TRBV7-7 and TRBJ2-2): GAGVSQSPRYKVTKRGQDVTLRCDPISSHATLYWYQQALGQGPEFLTYFNYEAQPDKSGLPSDRFSAERPEGSISTLTIQRTEQRDSAMYRCASSRQRGRTGELFFGEGSRLTVL.

This chain joins TRBV5-6 and TRBJ1-5; maybe TRBD1 (6 bases). This CDR3 is 16 amino acids long. The germline V and J ends were trimmed by 4 bases and 0 bases, with 14 bases remaining between them. Looked up from germline, CDR1 is SGHDT and CDR2 is YYEEEE. The DNA for the CDR3 is TGTGCCAGCAGCCCTAATGGACAGTATAGCAATCAGCCCCAGCATTTT. It specifies CASSPNGQYSNQPQHF. Complete variable domain (other parts from reference TRBV5-6 and TRBJ1-5): DAGVTQSPTHLIKTRGQQVTLRCSPKSGHDTVSWYQQALGQGPQFIFQYYEEEERQRGNFPDRFSGHQFPNYSSELNVNALLLGDSALYLCASSPNGQYSNQPQHFGDGTRLSIL.

This chain joins TRBV25-1 and TRBJ2-2; 10 bases match TRBD2. The CDR3 covers 16 residues. Germline trimming cut 1 base from V and 4 bases from J; bases unmatched to any gene: 3. From germline, CDR1 is MGHDK and CDR2 SYGVNS. The CDR3 protein is CASSELAGGGTGELFF. As DNA, the CDR3 is TGTGCCAGCAGTGAATTAGCGGGGGGCGGCACCGGGGAGCTGTTTTTT.

The CDR3 DNA is TGCGCCAGCAGCTTGGCTCTGACCACTTTGATACGAGATGAGCAGTTCTTC. Translation gives CASSLALTTLIRDEQFF. The chain couples TRBV5-1 to TRBJ2-1; D is unresolved. The CDR3 length is 17 residues. CDR1 and CDR2 (germline): SGHRS, YFSETQ. Deletions cut 0 bases from V and 8 bases from J, with 21 bases between.

This clone is a singleton in its sample. This chain connects TRBV5-1 to TRBJ1-1; 7 bases are a match to TRBD1. After removal of 6 bases from V and 4 bases from J, the junction contained 18 bases not matched to a gene. The CDR3 loop spans 17 amino acids. Germline CDR1 and CDR2: SGHRS and YFSETQ. The CDR3 region has the DNA TGCGCCAGCACCCTGGAGGGGTTTGACAGGGTCGGCACTGAAGCTTTCTTT. Translation: CASTLEGFDRVGTEAFF.

A few counts support this clone. The rearrangement uses TRBV10-3 and TRBJ1-3; tentative D call: TRBD1 (6 bases). Per the germline V gene, CDR1 is ENHRY and CDR2 is SYGVKD. Deletions cut 6 bases from V and 0 bases from J, with 15 bases between. There are 16 residues in the CDR3. The CDR3 DNA follows: TGTGCCATCAGCCCCCGGGACACCTTCTCTGGAAACACCATATATTTT. It is translated as CAISPRDTFSGNTIYF.

This rearrangement joins TRBV11-2 to TRBJ1-6, with TRBD1 as a possible D gene (5 bases). Trimming removed 4 bases from V and 9 bases from J, with 10 bases in between. The CDR3 is 13 amino acids. Germline-derived CDR1 and CDR2 are SGHAT and FQNNGV. CDR3 in amino acids: CASSWGDVSPLHF. CDR3 DNA: TGTGCCAGCAGCTGGGGGGACGTTTCACCCCTCCACTTT.

The rearrangement uses TRBV6-1 and TRBJ2-3; TRBD2 matches at 7 bases. The V gene end was trimmed by 11 bases and the J gene end by 5 bases; junction bases not matched to a gene: 13. Looked up from germline, CDR1 is MNHNS and CDR2 is SASEGT. The CDR3 covers 14 residues. This CDR3 is CACWPAGVEDTQYF. For the CDR3, the DNA is TGTGCCTGTTGGCCGGCGGGAGTTGAAGATACGCAGTATTTT.

The chain employs TRBV19 and TRBJ2-1, with D possibly TRBD1 on 5 matching bases. Looked up from germline, CDR1 is LNHDA and CDR2 is SQIVND (reference sequence). The CDR3 contains 11 residues. Trimming took 3 bases from V and 12 from J, leaving 9 bases between them. In DNA form, the CDR3 reads TGTGCCAGTAGTATGGGAAGGGGGCAGTTCTTC. Its translation: CASSMGRGQFF.

The genes are TRBV9 and TRBJ1-1; D is perhaps TRBD1 (5 bases). The CDR3 sequence is 13 residues long. Germline values: CDR1 SGDLS, CDR2 YYNGEE. Between the trimmed V and J ends, which lost 0 bases and 8 bases, there was a span of 11 bases. The CDR3 nucleotides read TGTGCCAGCAGCGTAGGCTCCGACAGCGAAGCTTTCTTT. As protein: CASSVGSDSEAFF. Drawing the rest from reference TRBV9 and TRBJ1-1, the complete variable domain is DSGVTQTPKHLITATGQRVTLRCSPRSGDLSVYWYQQSLDQGLQFLIQYYNGEERAKGNILERFSAQQFPDLHSELNLSSLELGDSALYFCASSVGSDSEAFFGQGTRLTVV.

The gene calls are TRBV6-1 and TRBJ1-2, with unresolved D. With 3 bases removed from V and 2 bases from J, the gap between germline ends came to 10 bases. The germline V gene has CDR1 MNHNS and CDR2 SASEGT. The CDR3 runs 14 residues. DNA for the CDR3: TGTGCCAGCAGTGACGGGCCGAACAACTATGGCTACACCTTC. Protein: CASSDGPNNYGYTF.